This T cell receptor beta chain was sequenced during a study of blood T cell repertoires in COVID-19. Study background: The United States, Italy and Spain supplied acute and convalescent COVID-19 samples. T cells, B-cell-depleted T cells, or PBMCs provided the cDNA or gDNA that served as material.

Germline CDR1 reads SEHNR; CDR2 reads FQNEAQ (reference sequence). V shed 0 bases and J shed 7 bases, with 15 bases lying between them. The CDR3 extends over 16 amino acids. Living in roughly 23 US areas, the participants were between roughly 18 and 90 years of age. Cohorts were based on clinical histories the participants reported. The table came from immunoSEQ multiplex PCR; TCRdb's copy has only in-frame clones and leaves some out. The sample contains nearly 300,000 clones, roughly 90% of which appear only once. Sequenced input: PBMCs or T cells enriched from blood (not recorded which). This receptor was taken from a woman aged 50 to 60 who had been exposed to COVID-19. V and J are TRBV7-9 and TRBJ1-4, with a tentative D call TRBD1 (6 bases). This CDR3 is CASSLAQGLGGEKLFF. The CDR3 nucleotides read TGTGCCAGCAGCTTAGCCCAGGGGTTAGGAGGTGAAAAACTGTTTTTT.